Reported below is one T cell receptor beta chain. What it binds is not known. These data belong to a study of T cell repertoires in cytomegalovirus infection. The study, taken as a whole, reports: Ex vivo responses were dominated by HLA-C-restricted CMV-specific TCR beta clonotypes.

TCRdb redid the calling of the reads with MiXCR, one entry per CDR3 protein. The sample carries some 920,000 distinct CDR3 sequences, 30% to 40% recorded once. After removal of 6 bases from V and 3 bases from J, the junction contained 8 bases not matched to a gene. The CDR3 runs 14 residues. Germline lookup yields CDR1 MNHEY and CDR2 SMNVEV (reference sequence). Sequencing used cultured CD8+ T cells from PBMCs, obtained from culture after CMV antigen stimulation. This TCR was recovered from a human donor in good health (CMV status not recorded). Some clones in this sample may be carry-over from other donors' samples. This rearrangement joins TRBV27 to TRBJ2-7; TRBD1 matches 7 bases. CDR3: CASRYGTELYEQYF. CDR3 DNA: TGTGCCAGCAGATACGGGACAGAGCTCTACGAGCAGTACTTC.